Each of the 7 T cell receptor beta chains below was sequenced from the same sample in a study of blood T cell repertoires in COVID-19. Generated by immunoSEQ multiplex PCR, the TCRdb table keeps only in-frame clones and is missing some. The data show roughly 190,000 clones, approximately 80% seen once. The sample was peripheral blood. The origin of the receptors is a human donor in a cohort sampled during active COVID-19.

The chain has TRBV29-1 and TRBJ2-1, with 7 positions matching TRBD1. V was pared by 6 bases and J by 6 bases, with 14 bases of the junction left unmatched. CDR3 size: 15 residues. Germline V gives CDR1 SQVTM, CDR2 ANQGSEA. CDR3 sequence reads: CSVERINRGPNEQFF. For the CDR3, the DNA is TGCAGCGTCGAAAGAATAAACAGGGGTCCCAATGAGCAGTTCTTC.

The chain couples TRBV27 to TRBJ2-1; 9 nucleotides match TRBD2. The CDR3 extends over 17 amino acids. Trimming at V came to 1 base and at J to 6 bases, leaving 10 bases not matched to a gene. Looked up from germline, CDR1 is MNHEY and CDR2 is SMNVEV (reference sequence). DNA for the CDR3: TGTGCCAGCAGTTTATTAGGTCTAGCGGGAAGGGGCAATGAGCAGTTCTTC. This sequence encodes CASSLLGLAGRGNEQFF.

The chain uses TRBV6-1 and TRBJ2-3, with D unclear. The CDR3 totals 14 residues. Germline assignment: CDR1 MNHNS and CDR2 SASEGT. V was clipped by 3 bases and J by 3 bases, with 10 bases between them. The DNA for the CDR3 is TGTGCCAGCAGTGACCTATTGATGACAGATACGCAGTATTTT. Translated: CASSDLLMTDTQYF.

This rearrangement joins TRBV19 to TRBJ1-5, with unresolved D. Trimming removed 5 bases from V and 7 bases from J, with 12 bases in between. Per the germline V gene, CDR1 is LNHDA and CDR2 is SQIVND (reference sequence). The CDR3 totals 13 residues. The CDR3 region is CASSLRERQPQHF. The CDR3 nucleotides are TGTGCCAGTAGTTTGAGGGAGAGGCAGCCCCAGCATTTT. The full variable domain, its missing parts supplied by reference TRBV19 and TRBJ1-5, is DGGITQSPKYLFRKEGQNVTLSCEQNLNHDAMYWYRQDPGQGLRLIYYSQIVNDFQKGDIAEGYSVSREKKESFPLTVTSAQKNPTAFYLCASSLRERQPQHFGDGTRLSIL.

The chain has TRBV10-3 and TRBJ1-1, with TRBD1 matching over 7 bases. V lost 4 bases to trimming and J lost 0 bases; unmatched junction nucleotides: 11. The V gene's germline CDR1 is ENHRY and CDR2 SYGVKD. The CDR3 runs 17 residues. The CDR3 here is CAISAQGGGGMNTEAFF. CDR3 DNA sequence: TGTGCCATCAGTGCACAGGGCGGAGGGGGCATGAACACTGAAGCTTTCTTT.

The V call is TRBV6-1, the J call TRBJ1-5; 8 bases map to TRBD1. Trimming at V came to 0 bases and at J to 5 bases, leaving 3 bases not matched to a gene. The length of the CDR3 is 15 residues. Germline V gene sequence: CDR1 MNHNS, CDR2 SASEGT. CDR3 nucleotide sequence: TGTGCCAGCAGTGAAGCGCAGGGGGCGCATCAGCCCCAGCATTTT. This translates into CASSEAQGAHQPQHF.

The chain carries TRBV7-2 and TRBJ2-3; 8 positions agree with TRBD2. This CDR3 region has 14 residues. Germline loops: CDR1 SGHTA, CDR2 FQGNSA. V shed 5 bases and J 5 bases; nucleotides not matched to a gene: 6. The CDR3 nucleotides are TGTGCCAGCAGCCCCGGGAGGGCCCTAGATACGCAGTATTTT. Amino acids: CASSPGRALDTQYF.